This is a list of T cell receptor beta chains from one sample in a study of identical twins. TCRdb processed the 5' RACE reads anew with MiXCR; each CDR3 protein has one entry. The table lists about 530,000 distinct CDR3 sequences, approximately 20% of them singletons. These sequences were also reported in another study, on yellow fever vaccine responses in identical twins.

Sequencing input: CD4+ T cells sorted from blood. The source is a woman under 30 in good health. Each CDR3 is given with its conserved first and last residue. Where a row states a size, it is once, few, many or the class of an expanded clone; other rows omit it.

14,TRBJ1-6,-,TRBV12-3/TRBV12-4,CASNLQGTNSPLHF
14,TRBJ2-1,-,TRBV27,CASSFPGLLNEQFF
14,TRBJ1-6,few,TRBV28,CATLQGQYNSPLHF
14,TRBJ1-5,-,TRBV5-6,CASSLLTANQPQHF
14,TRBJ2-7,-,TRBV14,CASSHWDAAYEQYF
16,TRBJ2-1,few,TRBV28,CASSLLGQSSYNEQFF
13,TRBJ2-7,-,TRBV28,CASRGTKLYEQYF
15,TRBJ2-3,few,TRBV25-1,CASSEGGAGTDTQYF
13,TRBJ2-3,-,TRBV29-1,CSVDSGITDTQYF
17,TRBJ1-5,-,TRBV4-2,CASSQEGAGNSNQPQHF
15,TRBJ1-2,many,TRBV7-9,CASSLGGARNYGYTF
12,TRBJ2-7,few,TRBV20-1,CSATRTEDEQYF
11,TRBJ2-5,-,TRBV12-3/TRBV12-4,CASSSNVRQYF
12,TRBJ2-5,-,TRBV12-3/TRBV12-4,CASRRKWETQYF
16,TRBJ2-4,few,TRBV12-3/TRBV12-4,CASSLSPVGAKNIQYF
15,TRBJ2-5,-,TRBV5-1,CASSPGAGPQETQYF
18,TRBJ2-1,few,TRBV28,CASSPLGGGGHFLDEQFF
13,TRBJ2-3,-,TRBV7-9,CASSYGGTDTQYF
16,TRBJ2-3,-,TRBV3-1,CASSPDAGGPKDTQYF
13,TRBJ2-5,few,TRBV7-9,CASSFGGYGTQYF
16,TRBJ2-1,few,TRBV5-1,CASSLDVAGGYNEQFF
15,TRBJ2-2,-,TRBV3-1,CASSQLGGSAGELFF
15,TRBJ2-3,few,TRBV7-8,CASSRSEGLTDTQYF
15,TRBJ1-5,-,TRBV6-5,CASSYSMGGNQPQHF
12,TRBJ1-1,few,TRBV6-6,CASSGDRGRAFF
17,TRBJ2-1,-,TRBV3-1,CASSQGWTSGVYNEQFF
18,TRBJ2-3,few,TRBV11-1,CASSLAKVATGGEDTQYF
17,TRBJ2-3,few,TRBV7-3,CASSLTKSGAGTDTQYF
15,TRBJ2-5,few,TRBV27,CASSLRAGEEGTQYF
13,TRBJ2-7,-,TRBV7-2,CASSPTRSYEQYF
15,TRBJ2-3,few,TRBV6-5,CASSYGDQRRDTQYF
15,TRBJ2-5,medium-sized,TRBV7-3,CASSLRDGDSETQYF
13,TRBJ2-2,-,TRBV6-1,CASSRELTGELFF
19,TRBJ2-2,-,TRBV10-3,CAISTGTSGRAERAGELFF
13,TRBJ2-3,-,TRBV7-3,CASSSLLTDTQYF
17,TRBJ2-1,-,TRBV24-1,CATSAPAGEWLDNEQFF
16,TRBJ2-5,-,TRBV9,CASSVGTGIGQETQYF
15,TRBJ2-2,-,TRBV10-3,CATVGVGTNTGELFF
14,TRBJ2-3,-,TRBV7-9,CASSTIPGTDTQYF
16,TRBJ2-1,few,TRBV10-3,CAISEWRSGENNEQFF
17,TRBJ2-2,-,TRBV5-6,CASSLKAGGGFTGELFF
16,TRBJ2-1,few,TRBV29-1,CSVRGQGNVSYNEQFF
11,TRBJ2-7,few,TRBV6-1,CASSAYLEQYF
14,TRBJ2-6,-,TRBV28,CASSTHTGANVLTF
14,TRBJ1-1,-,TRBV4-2,CASSHSGGGVGAFF
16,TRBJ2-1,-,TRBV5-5,CASSLGMESAVNEQFF
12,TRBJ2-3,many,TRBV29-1,CSATSGTDTQYF
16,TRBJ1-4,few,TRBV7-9,CASSFSGTGINEKLFF